What follows are 9 T cell receptor beta chains derived from one specimen sequenced in a study of blood T cell repertoires in COVID-19. Method: immunoSEQ multiplex PCR; TCRdb's copy keeps in-frame clones and lacks some. This table has under 150,000 clones, 79% appearing once. Input material: peripheral blood. Receptors were obtained from a woman older than 75 with acute or convalescent COVID-19.

The chain combines TRBV15 with TRBJ2-7; 12 positions match TRBD1. The CDR3 is 16 residues long. Trimming cost V 4 bases and J 5 bases; bases outside gene matches: 9. The V gene's germline CDR1 is LNHNV and CDR2 YYDKDF (reference sequence). The CDR3 region is CATSTRTGTGGNEQYF. CDR3 coding DNA: TGTGCCACCAGCACCCGGACGGGGACAGGGGGCAACGAGCAGTACTTC.

The chain uses TRBV29-1 and TRBJ1-5; 10 bases are shared with TRBD1. Germline-derived CDR1 and CDR2 are SQVTM and ANQGSEA. Trimming at V came to 7 bases and at J to 6 bases, leaving 9 bases not matched to a gene. This CDR3 region has 14 residues. The DNA of the CDR3 is TGCAGCGCCGTCGGGACAGGGGATTCTCAGCCCCAGCATTTT. As protein: CSAVGTGDSQPQHF.

This chain connects TRBV9 to TRBJ2-2; D unclear. Germline V gene data show CDR1 as SGDLS and CDR2 as YYNGEE. The CDR3 runs to 14 residues. V dropped 4 bases and J dropped 1 base, with 8 bases sitting between them. The CDR3 DNA reads TGTGCCAGCAGCACCACAGAGAACACCGGGGAGCTGTTTTTT. As protein: CASSTTENTGELFF. Full variable domain (remainder filled in from reference TRBV9 and TRBJ2-2): DSGVTQTPKHLITATGQRVTLRCSPRSGDLSVYWYQQSLDQGLQFLIQYYNGEERAKGNILERFSAQQFPDLHSELNLSSLELGDSALYFCASSTTENTGELFFGEGSRLTVL.

The V call is TRBV7-3, the J call TRBJ1-2; 8 bases fit TRBD1. Germline assignment: CDR1 SGHTA and CDR2 FQGTGA. J lost 5 bases, V lost 5 bases, and 4 bases had no gene match. The CDR3 is 13 residues long. The CDR3 DNA reads TGTGCCAGCAGCCTCCGACAGGGGTATGGCTACACCTTC. This gives the protein CASSLRQGYGYTF. Full variable domain (remainder filled in from reference TRBV7-3 and TRBJ1-2): GAGVSQTPSNKVTEKGKYVELRCDPISGHTALYWYRQSLGQGPEFLIYFQGTGAADDSGLPNDRFFAVRPEGSVSTLKIQRTERGDSAVYLCASSLRQGYGYTFGSGTRLTVV.

This clone turned up a few times. This chain connects TRBV19 to TRBJ1-5; 7 nucleotides line up with TRBD1. With 5 bases clipped from V and 5 bases from J, the junction kept 15 bases outside the gene matches. Germline V gives CDR1 LNHDA, CDR2 SQIVND (reference sequence). CDR3 length: 17 residues. The DNA of the CDR3 is TGTGCCAGTAGTCCGAGGACAGGATCGATTCAAGATCAGCCCCAGCATTTT. As protein: CASSPRTGSIQDQPQHF.

V is TRBV6-5 and J is TRBJ2-3; 11 bases agree with TRBD2. The CDR3 is 15 residues long. Trimming took 6 bases from V and 2 from J; bases not matched to a gene: 4. Germline V gene lookup returns CDR1 MNHEY and CDR2 SVGAGI. The DNA for the CDR3 is TGTGCCAGCAGGAGACTAGCGGGGAACACAGATACGCAGTATTTT. Encoded protein: CASRRLAGNTDTQYF.

The CDR3 nucleotides read TGTGCCAGTAGTATAAGTGCGGGACAGGGGGGTGAAAAACTGTTTTTT. This translates into CASSISAGQGGEKLFF. The chain is built from TRBV19 and TRBJ1-4; TRBD1 matches at 11 bases. The CDR3 has 16 amino acids. The J segment lost 7 bases and the V segment lost 2 bases, leaving 6 bases of the junction unmatched. CDR1 LNHDA and CDR2 SQIVND come from the germline V gene (reference sequence). Filled out from reference TRBV19 and TRBJ1-4, the complete variable domain reads DGGITQSPKYLFRKEGQNVTLSCEQNLNHDAMYWYRQDPGQGLRLIYYSQIVNDFQKGDIAEGYSVSREKKESFPLTVTSAQKNPTAFYLCASSISAGQGGEKLFFGSGTQLSVL.

In its sample, this clone was seen a few times. The chain employs TRBV4-2 and TRBJ1-2, with 9 bases aligning to TRBD1. The CDR3 is made up of 17 amino acids. Germline-derived CDR1 and CDR2 are LGHNA and YNFKEQ. With 0 bases clipped from V and 3 bases from J, the junction kept 8 bases outside the gene matches. The CDR3 DNA reads as TGTGCCAGCAGCCAAGATCCCCCGGGACAGGGAGACTATGGCTACACCTTC. Amino acid sequence: CASSQDPPGQGDYGYTF.

The chain is built from TRBV9 and TRBJ1-1; tentative D call: TRBD1 (5 bases). V was pared by 3 bases and J by 3 bases, with 9 bases between. Germline V gene lookup returns CDR1 SGDLS and CDR2 YYNGEE. The CDR3 sequence is 13 residues long. In nucleotides, the CDR3 is TGTGCCAGCAGCGCAGACAGTTACACTGAAGCTTTCTTT. Its translation is CASSADSYTEAFF.